The 20 T cell receptor beta chains below all came from one sample that was sequenced in a study of blood T cell repertoires in COVID-19. Sequencing used immunoSEQ multiplex PCR; TCRdb keeps in-frame clones, though not all of them. This repertoire shows a few hundred thousand clones, about nine tenths found once; its top ten account for just over 2.5%. The sample was peripheral blood. The receptor set was obtained from a person aged 18-35 years with COVID-19, enrolled during active disease.

The rearrangement uses TRBV27 and TRBJ1-5; no clear D gene. V lost 5 bases to trimming and J lost 0 bases, with 5 bases between them. CDR3 length: 13 residues. CDR1 and CDR2 from the germline V gene are MNHEY and SMNVEV (reference sequence). CDR3 residues: CASSAYSNQPQHF. CDR3 DNA sequence: TGTGCCAGCAGTGCCTATAGCAATCAGCCCCAGCATTTT.

This clone has a single count. The chain recombines TRBV19 with TRBJ1-1, with D possibly being TRBD1 (6 bases). The CDR3 loop spans 16 amino acids. Germline V gives CDR1 LNHDA, CDR2 SQIVND (reference sequence). With 7 bases removed from V and 1 base from J, the gap between germline ends came to 19 bases. The CDR3 spells CASMGASPLANTEAFF. CDR3 coding DNA: TGTGCCAGTATGGGGGCATCCCCCCTGGCGAACACTGAAGCTTTCTTT.

J is TRBJ2-1 and V is TRBV4-1; TRBD2 is a possible D gene (5 bases). V was pared by 2 bases and J by 3 bases, with 14 bases between. The germline CDR1 and CDR2 sequences are MGHRA and YSYEKL. CDR3 length: 16 residues. The CDR3 here is CASSQLLDRGYNEQFF. CDR3 DNA: TGCGCCAGCAGCCAACTCCTAGATCGGGGCTACAATGAGCAGTTCTTC.

The chain uses TRBV20-1 and TRBJ1-1; unclear D gene. This CDR3 has 13 amino acids. Between the trimmed V and J ends, which lost 3 bases and 2 bases, there was a span of 10 bases. Germline lookup yields CDR1 DFQATT and CDR2 SNEGSKA (reference sequence). In nucleotides, the CDR3 is TGCAGTGCTAGTACACAGAAAAACACTGAAGCTTTCTTT. Amino acids: CSASTQKNTEAFF.

The rearrangement joins TRBV10-2 to TRBJ1-5; no definite D call. This CDR3 is built from 13 residues. V was shortened by 6 bases and J by 5 bases, with 11 bases between the two germline ends. Germline loops: CDR1 WSHSY, CDR2 SAAADI. CDR3: CASRSEPHQPQHF. In nucleotides, the CDR3 is TGCGCCAGCAGGTCGGAGCCCCATCAGCCCCAGCATTTT.

The chain uses TRBV4-1 and TRBJ1-2; D is undetermined. CDR1 and CDR2 (germline): MGHRA, YSYEKL. Trimming shortened V by 1 base and J by 4 bases, and 13 bases separated the two germline ends. This CDR3 comprises 15 residues. CDR3: CASSQVFLSGYGYTF. CDR3 nucleotide sequence: TGCGCCAGCAGCCAAGTTTTCTTGTCAGGCTATGGCTACACCTTC.

The chain joins TRBV19 to TRBJ2-7; D perhaps matches TRBD2 (6 bases). The germline gives CDR1 LNHDA, CDR2 SQIVND (reference sequence). V shed 6 bases and J shed 3 bases, with 12 bases lying between them. This CDR3 comprises 13 residues. The DNA of the CDR3 is TGTGCCAGTAGCGGGGACTCGGTCTACGAGCAGTACTTC. It is translated as CASSGDSVYEQYF.

V and J are TRBV28 and TRBJ2-3; 9 bases agree with TRBD2. Losses at the gene ends were 3 bases for V and 5 bases for J; bases not matched to a gene: 3. The CDR3 runs to 14 residues. Per germline, CDR1 MDHEN and CDR2 SYDVKM. The CDR3 bases are TGTGCCAGCAGTTTTGGACTAGCGCAAGATACGCAGTATTTT. Translation gives CASSFGLAQDTQYF.

The count of this clone is one. The genes are TRBV9 and TRBJ2-7; 7 bases match TRBD1. This CDR3 is 15 amino acids long. Germline V lookup: CDR1 SGDLS, CDR2 YYNGEE. Trimming removed 0 bases from V and 2 bases from J; junction bases left unmatched: 5. The CDR3 DNA sequence: TGTGCCAGCAGCGTAGATACAGGGGAGACCTACGAGCAGTACTTC. Translating it yields CASSVDTGETYEQYF.

The chain recombines TRBV28 with TRBJ2-5, with 9 bases that match TRBD2. The trim removed 5 bases at V and 3 bases at J, leaving 10 bases unmatched. The germline V gene encodes CDR1 MDHEN and CDR2 SYDVKM. This CDR3 region has 16 residues. The CDR3 loop is CASSVAGGVRKETQYF. DNA of the CDR3: TGTGCCAGCAGTGTGGCGGGAGGGGTAAGAAAAGAGACCCAGTACTTC.

The chain joins TRBV5-1 to TRBJ2-7; TRBD2 matches 11 bases. Germline V gene lookup returns CDR1 SGHRS and CDR2 YFSETQ. This CDR3 has 15 amino acids. The trim removed 1 base at V and 6 bases at J, leaving 6 bases unmatched. In DNA form, the CDR3 reads TGCGCCAGCAGCTTGATAACTAGCGGGAGTGGCGAGCAGTACTTC. It translates to CASSLITSGSGEQYF.

V usage is TRBV28 and J usage is TRBJ2-1; 7 nucleotides match TRBD2. V lost 7 bases to trimming and J lost 7 bases; unmatched junction nucleotides: 13. Germline V gene lookup returns CDR1 MDHEN and CDR2 SYDVKM. CDR3 length equals 15 residues. Written as DNA, the CDR3 is TGTGCCAGCAATCCAGCGGGACGCCGGGAAAATGAGCAGTTCTTC. Protein: CASNPAGRRENEQFF.

The rearrangement uses TRBV6-6 and TRBJ1-6; D is unresolved. Between the trimmed V and J ends, which lost 0 bases and 7 bases, there was a span of 7 bases. This CDR3 is built from 14 residues. Germline V CDR1 and CDR2: MNHNY, SVGAGI (reference sequence). This CDR3 is CASSYSERNSPLHF. CDR3 DNA: TGTGCCAGCAGTTACTCGGAGAGAAATTCACCCCTCCACTTT.

This clone was recorded once. The chain employs TRBV5-3 and TRBJ1-4; TRBD1 is a possible D gene (5 bases). TRBV5-3 is an ORF, with its function uncertain. The V and J ends lost 4 bases and 7 bases respectively, with 23 bases between them. The CDR3 contains 17 residues. The CDR3 is CARSPSGLRVIGEKLFF. Here the CDR3 DNA reads TGTGCCAGAAGCCCTTCGGGACTCCGTGTCATCGGTGAAAAACTGTTTTTT.

The genes are TRBV4-2 and TRBJ2-7; 7 bases line up with TRBD2. CDR3 length: 14 residues. The V segment lost 8 bases and the J segment 0 bases; nucleotides outside the gene matches: 7. In germline, CDR1 is LGHNA, CDR2 YNFKEQ. CDR3 loop: CASGRDRSSYEQYF. The CDR3 region has the DNA TGTGCCAGCGGGAGGGACCGGTCCTCCTACGAGCAGTACTTC.

This clone was picked up one time. V and J are TRBV5-1 and TRBJ2-1; D possibly corresponds to TRBD2 (6 bases). V lost 0 bases to trimming and J lost 1 base, with 11 bases between them. Germline assignment: CDR1 SGHRS and CDR2 YFSETQ. The CDR3 covers 16 residues. CDR3 region: CASSLAGSSSYNEQFF. The CDR3 region has the DNA TGCGCCAGCAGCTTGGCCGGGAGCAGTTCCTACAATGAGCAGTTCTTC.

V gene TRBV18 combines with J gene TRBJ2-7; a possible D gene is TRBD2 (6 bases). CDR3 length equals 11 residues. The V end lost 10 bases, the J end lost 5 bases, and 12 bases lay between the germline ends. Germline V gene lookup returns CDR1 KGHSH and CDR2 LQKENI. CDR3 sequence (DNA): TGTGCCATTCCGGAGGGAAACGAGCAGTACTTC. The encoded protein is CAIPEGNEQYF.

The chain carries TRBV7-6 and TRBJ2-2; possibly TRBD1 for D (5 bases). CDR3 length: 13 amino acids. Trimming removed 4 bases from V and 5 bases from J, with 8 bases in between. Looked up from germline, CDR1 is SGHVS and CDR2 is FNYEAQ. The CDR3 region has the DNA TGTGCCAGCAGCTCAAGACAGACCGGGGAGCTGTTTTTT. Encoded protein: CASSSRQTGELFF. Using reference TRBV7-6 and TRBJ2-2 for the parts outside the CDR3, the full variable domain is GAGVSQSPRYKVTKRGQDVALRCDPISGHVSLYWYRQALGQGPEFLTYFNYEAQQDKSGLPNDRFSAERPEGSISTLTIQRTEQRDSAMYRCASSSRQTGELFFGEGSRLTVL.

The chain uses TRBV5-1 and TRBJ2-3; tentative D call: TRBD2 (6 bases). Germline CDR1 is SGHRS and CDR2 is YFSETQ. The germline V and J ends were trimmed by 4 bases and 0 bases, with 12 bases remaining between them. The CDR3 contains 15 residues. Written as DNA, the CDR3 is TGCGCCAGCAGCACCCTCGGGAGTAGCACAGATACGCAGTATTTT. Encoded protein: CASSTLGSSTDTQYF.

V is TRBV15 and J is TRBJ2-5; D not resolved. This CDR3 contains 13 residues. Germline V CDR1 and CDR2: LNHNV, YYDKDF (reference sequence). V was clipped by 0 bases and J by 3 bases, with 5 bases between them. The CDR3 DNA reads TGTGCCACCAGCAGAGAGGGCAAAGAGACCCAGTACTTC. Its protein is CATSREGKETQYF.